The 20 T cell receptor beta chains given below trace back to one sample, sequenced in a study of T cells in narcolepsy. Clones were read by immunoSEQ multiplex PCR, and TCRdb kept only the in-frame ones, dropping some. The table shows about 24,000 clones, with roughly 85% occurring only once. Sequenced material: memory (CD45RA-) CD4+ T cells from blood. The receptors were sampled from a human donor in good health.

This chain uses TRBV7-9 with TRBJ1-5; possible D gene TRBD1, 6 bases. Deletions cut 6 bases from V and 7 bases from J, with 16 bases between. The CDR3 length is 14 residues. Per germline, CDR1 SEHNR and CDR2 FQNEAQ (reference sequence). The CDR3 DNA follows: TGTGCCAGCAGTCAAGCGGGGGCAGAGCAGCCCCAGCATTTT. Amino acid sequence: CASSQAGAEQPQHF.

The chain is built from TRBV6-6 and TRBJ1-1, with unresolved D. V lost 7 bases and J 0 bases, leaving 12 bases between the germline ends. This CDR3 is 14 amino acids long. Germline V gene lookup returns CDR1 MNHNY and CDR2 SVGAGI (reference sequence). In DNA, the CDR3 is TGTGCCAGCACTCCCCTCGCGATGAACACTGAAGCTTTCTTT. Translating it yields CASTPLAMNTEAFF.

The chain uses TRBV19 and TRBJ1-6, with a tentative D call TRBD1 (6 bases). The V end was cut by 3 bases, the J end by 8 bases, with 14 bases between. The CDR3 extends over 15 amino acids. CDR1 is LNHDA and CDR2 is SQIVND in the germline V gene (reference sequence). CDR3 nucleotides: TGTGCCAGTAGTATGGGACACTCTGGGGATTCACCCCTCCACTTT. It encodes CASSMGHSGDSPLHF.

The CDR3, as DNA: TGCGCCAGCAGCCAAGAGGGGATGAGGCAGGGAAAGGGTCTGTTTTTT. Encoded protein: CASSQEGMRQGKGLFF. The rearrangement uses TRBV4-3 and TRBJ1-4; possible D gene TRBD1, 5 bases. V was shortened by 0 bases and J by 14 bases, with 22 bases between the two germline ends. The CDR3 consists of 16 residues. Per the germline V gene, CDR1 is LGHNA and CDR2 is YSLEER.

This sequence joins TRBV5-6 and TRBJ1-4, with TRBD1 as a possible D gene (5 bases). Germline CDR1 reads SGHDT; CDR2 reads YYEEEE. Trimming cost V 6 bases and J 3 bases, with 18 bases left between them. This CDR3 contains 16 residues. CDR3 sequence (DNA): TGTGCCAGCATAACCATTAGGGGCCGTGCTAATGAAAAACTGTTTTTT. Translated, it gives CASITIRGRANEKLFF.

This chain uses TRBV9 with TRBJ2-5; perhaps TRBD1 as D (6 bases). The V end lost 2 bases, the J end lost 5 bases, and 13 bases lay between the germline ends. CDR3 size: 14 residues. Germline lookup yields CDR1 SGDLS and CDR2 YYNGEE. CDR3 nucleotides: TGTGCCAGCAGCGTCCAACAGGGAAGTGAGACCCAGTACTTC. This codes for CASSVQQGSETQYF.

The chain uses TRBV4-3 and TRBJ2-3, with D perhaps TRBD2 (5 bases). Germline-derived CDR1 and CDR2 are LGHNA and YSLEER. V lost 0 bases and J lost 5, with 12 bases in between. The CDR3 covers 15 residues. The CDR3 bases are TGCGCCAGCAGCCAAGAACCCCCGGGGATAGATACGCAGTATTTT. Its translation is CASSQEPPGIDTQYF.

The chain is built from TRBV7-9 and TRBJ2-7, with D perhaps assigned TRBD1 or TRBD2 (5 bases each). From germline, CDR1 is SEHNR and CDR2 FQNEAQ (reference sequence). This CDR3 contains 14 residues. V shed 6 bases and J shed 4 bases, with 16 bases lying between them. As DNA, the CDR3 is TGTGCCAGCAGTCCCGGGACCCTCCTTTACGAGCAGTACTTC. It yields the protein CASSPGTLLYEQYF. Together with reference TRBV7-9 and TRBJ2-7, the CDR3 gives the full variable domain: DTGVSQNPRHKITKRGQNVTFRCDPISEHNRLYWYRQTLGQGPEFLTYFQNEAQLEKSRLLSDRFSAERPKGSFSTLEIQRTEQGDSAMYLCASSPGTLLYEQYFGPGTRLTVT.

The gene calls are TRBV15 and TRBJ2-3; no firm D call. CDR3 size: 16 residues. V dropped 0 bases and J dropped 11 bases, with 21 bases sitting between them. Germline V gene lookup returns CDR1 LNHNV and CDR2 YYDKDF (reference sequence). The CDR3 sequence: CATSRETRLVRDGQYF. DNA of the CDR3: TGTGCCACCAGCAGAGAGACTCGACTGGTGCGAGATGGGCAGTATTTT.

The rearrangement uses TRBV6-1 and TRBJ1-5, with TRBD1 matching over 9 bases. From germline, CDR1 is MNHNS and CDR2 SASEGT. The CDR3 consists of 15 residues. V was pared by 6 bases and J by 1 base, with 4 bases of the junction left unmatched. For the CDR3, the DNA is TGTGCCAGCAGCCGGACAGGGGAGAGCAATCAGCCCCAGCATTTT. It translates to CASSRTGESNQPQHF.

The chain employs TRBV29-1 and TRBJ1-1, with TRBD1 matching over 12 bases. The V and J ends lost 6 bases and 9 bases, in that order; junction bases with no gene match: 20. The CDR3 is 17 residues long. Germline CDR1 is SQVTM and CDR2 is ANQGSEA. In DNA form, the CDR3 reads TGCAGCGTAGCCGCCGGGACAGGGGGCAGTTTGGCAAGACAAGCTTTCTTT. It is translated as CSVAAGTGGSLARQAFF.

The chain combines TRBV7-2 with TRBJ2-3; 13 bases line up with TRBD2. CDR1 and CDR2 (germline): SGHTA, FQGNSA. V was pared by 5 bases and J by 0 bases, with 8 bases of the junction left unmatched. The CDR3 length is 18 residues. Here the CDR3 DNA reads TGTGCCAGCAGCCCGGGACTAGCGGGGATATATAGCACAGATACGCAGTATTTT. Protein sequence: CASSPGLAGIYSTDTQYF.

The J gene is TRBJ2-3, the V gene TRBV5-1; 10 nucleotides line up with TRBD2. V trimming: 0 bases; J trimming: 1 base; junction bases outside the gene matches: 8. Germline CDR1 is SGHRS and CDR2 is YFSETQ. The CDR3 is 18 amino acids. In nucleotides, the CDR3 is TGCGCCAGCAGCTTGGAGACCGCCGGGACTAGCGGCACAGATACGCAGTATTTT. It is translated as CASSLETAGTSGTDTQYF.

This chain connects TRBV5-5 to TRBJ2-7, with 11 bases fitting TRBD1. The CDR3 is 15 residues long. V trimming: 4 bases; J trimming: 7 bases; junction bases outside the gene matches: 10. The germline V gene has CDR1 SGHKS and CDR2 YYEKEE (reference sequence). This chain's CDR3 is CASSTGQGAVWEQYF. The CDR3 DNA reads TGTGCCAGCAGCACCGGACAGGGGGCAGTATGGGAGCAGTACTTC.

The chain links TRBV5-6 to TRBJ2-1; 14 bases are a match to TRBD2. The germline CDR1 and CDR2 sequences are SGHDT and YYEEEE. The CDR3 consists of 14 residues. V was clipped by 3 bases and J by 15 bases; unmatched bases: 8. The CDR3 bases are TGTGCCAGCAGCTCCCGGACTAGCGGGAGGAGCCCGTTCTTC. This codes for CASSSRTSGRSPFF.

The chain combines TRBV11-2 with TRBJ1-1; 11 bases fit TRBD1. V lost 5 bases and J lost 2; bases outside the gene matches: 4. CDR3 length: 15 amino acids. CDR1 is SGHAT, CDR2 FQNNGV, per germline. DNA for the CDR3: TGTGCCAGCAGCCCGAGGACAGGGGGCAACACTGAAGCTTTCTTT. This gives the protein CASSPRTGGNTEAFF.

This clone has just one count. This sequence joins TRBV6-1 and TRBJ1-5, with D tentatively TRBD1 (5 bases). V was trimmed by 2 bases and J by 5 bases, leaving 7 bases between them. The germline gives CDR1 MNHNS, CDR2 SASEGT. CDR3 length: 13 amino acids. CDR3 coding DNA: TGTGCCAGCAGTGAAAGGGGCTATCAGCCCCAGCATTTT. Translated, it gives CASSERGYQPQHF.

The rearrangement links TRBV27 to TRBJ2-5; the D is unclear. Germline V CDR1 and CDR2: MNHEY, SMNVEV (reference sequence). Trimming cost V 4 bases and J 3 bases, with 15 bases left between them. CDR3 length: 15 amino acids. The CDR3 DNA reads as TGTGCCAGCAGTTCTCTGGGCGCGCCCAAAGAGACCCAGTACTTC. Amino acids: CASSSLGAPKETQYF.

The CDR3 region has the DNA TGTGCCAGCAGTCTTGGGGTGGCAGGAAACACCATATATTTT. It translates to CASSLGVAGNTIYF. The V call is TRBV25-1, the J call TRBJ1-3; no definite D call. Trimming cost V 5 bases and J 4 bases, with 12 bases left between them. The CDR3 length is 14 residues. Germline CDR1 reads MGHDK; CDR2 reads SYGVNS.

About this clone itself: Other nucleotide sequences from this sample produce the same CDR3. The genes are TRBV5-4 and TRBJ1-5, with D maybe TRBD1 (5 bases). V dropped 1 base and J dropped 1 base, with 6 bases sitting between them. This CDR3 region has 14 residues. Germline lookup yields CDR1 SGHNT and CDR2 YYREEE (reference sequence). The CDR3 DNA follows: TGTGCCAGCAGCTTGCAGGGAAGCAATCAGCCCCAGCATTTT. Translating it yields CASSLQGSNQPQHF.